Presented here are 24 T cell receptor beta chains from one specimen sequenced in a study of response to subunit inactivated influenza vaccine. TCRdb re-called the RT-PCR reads with MiXCR, one entry per CDR3 protein. This table has approximately 480,000 distinct CDR3 sequences, 9.5% to 12% appearing once. Specimen: PBMCs from blood, collected 35 to 45 days after vaccination. The source of these receptors is a man aged 50 to 60 who received an inactivated influenza vaccine.

Only a few counts were recorded for this clonotype. The V and J genes are TRBV20-1 and TRBJ2-2; D is tentatively TRBD1 or TRBD2 (5 bases each). Per the germline V gene, CDR1 is DFQATT and CDR2 is SNEGSKA (reference sequence). The CDR3 consists of 16 residues. Trimming took 2 bases from V and 0 from J, leaving 13 bases between them. CDR3 nucleotide sequence: TGCAGTGCTAGACCCACGGGGACGTCGAACACCGGGGAGCTGTTTTTT. Amino acid sequence: CSARPTGTSNTGELFF.

The table lists this clonotype with many counts. This chain links TRBV6-1 with TRBJ1-3, with a tentative D call TRBD1 (6 bases). The CDR3 extends over 14 amino acids. Germline V gene data show CDR1 as MNHNS and CDR2 as SASEGT. V lost 6 bases and J lost 4, with 13 bases in between. The CDR3 DNA reads as TGTGCCAGCAGGAACCGGGGGCGCGGAAACACCATATATTTT. Its protein product is CASRNRGRGNTIYF.

This clonotype came up many times. The V gene is TRBV7-2, the J gene TRBJ2-7; D might be TRBD1 (5 bases). Germline CDR1 and CDR2: SGHTA and FQGNSA. The CDR3 runs to 13 residues. V gave up 1 base and J gave up 2 bases, with 6 bases separating them. The CDR3 is CASSLEGAYEQYF. The CDR3 region has the DNA TGTGCCAGCAGCTTAGAAGGGGCCTACGAGCAGTACTTC.

The chain links TRBV20-1 to TRBJ1-2; D unresolved. Germline V gives CDR1 DFQATT, CDR2 SNEGSKA (reference sequence). This CDR3 comprises 13 residues. The V end was cut by 2 bases, the J end by 3 bases, with 10 bases between. CDR3: CSARLEADYGYTF. The CDR3, as DNA: TGCAGTGCTAGATTGGAGGCCGACTATGGCTACACCTTC.

This clonotype was detected only a few times. J is TRBJ2-5 and V is TRBV7-9, with D perhaps being TRBD1 or TRBD2 (5 bases each). Trimming cost V 4 bases and J 3 bases, with 9 bases left between them. CDR1 is SEHNR and CDR2 is FQNEAQ in the germline V gene (reference sequence). The length of the CDR3 is 13 residues. CDR3 DNA sequence: TGTGCCAGCAGCTCGGGACGGGAAGAGACCCAGTACTTC. It encodes CASSSGREETQYF.

This clonotype has a count of ten or more. The chain joins TRBV7-2 to TRBJ2-1, with unresolved D. V lost 1 base and J 7 bases, leaving 11 bases between the germline ends. CDR1 is SGHTA and CDR2 is FQGNSA in the germline V gene. This CDR3 region has 14 residues. The CDR3 spells CASSLESSRNEQFF. Here the CDR3 DNA reads TGTGCCAGCAGCTTAGAGTCTTCTAGAAATGAGCAGTTCTTC.

The rearrangement joins TRBV24-1 to TRBJ2-3, with unresolved D. The CDR3 totals 13 residues. Trimming stripped 3 bases from V and 3 bases from J, with 6 bases between. In germline, CDR1 is KGHDR, CDR2 SFDVKD. For the CDR3, the DNA is TGTGCCACCAGTGATCCTCTTACAGATACGCAGTATTTT. Its translation is CATSDPLTDTQYF.

This clonotype was counted a few times. The chain is built from TRBV5-8 and TRBJ2-3; TRBD2 agrees at 14 bases. CDR3 length: 17 amino acids. V lost 7 bases to trimming and J lost 2 bases; unmatched junction nucleotides: 9. Germline CDR1 is SGHTS and CDR2 is YDEGEE. In DNA form, the CDR3 reads TGTGCCAGCTCAGGGACTAGCGGGAGAGAATTCACAGATACGCAGTATTTT. Translation gives CASSGTSGREFTDTQYF.

The rearrangement links TRBV7-3 to TRBJ2-2; D possibly uses TRBD1 or TRBD2 (6 bases each). The germline V gene encodes CDR1 SGHTA and CDR2 FQGTGA. The CDR3 is 15 residues long. V was clipped by 8 bases and J by 5 bases, with 18 bases between them. The CDR3 bases are TGTGCCAGCGCCTCGTCCGGGGGACATACCGGGGAGCTGTTTTTT. Protein: CASASSGGHTGELFF.

This clonotype has a handful of counts. The chain has TRBV11-2 and TRBJ2-1, with 12 bases lining up with TRBD2. The CDR3 loop spans 16 amino acids. Trimming removed 6 bases from V and 8 bases from J; junction bases left unmatched: 11. Germline CDR1 reads SGHAT; CDR2 reads FQNNGV. CDR3: CASRLGTSGRSHEQFF. In DNA form, the CDR3 reads TGTGCCAGCAGACTAGGCACTAGCGGGAGGAGCCATGAGCAGTTCTTC.

The gene calls are TRBV14 and TRBJ1-6; 7 bases fit TRBD1. This CDR3 has 15 amino acids. Germline V CDR1 and CDR2: SGHDN, FVKESK. V lost 3 bases, J lost 8 bases, and 7 bases stayed unmatched. CDR3 loop: CASSQLGGGYSPLHF. The CDR3 DNA reads as TGTGCCAGCAGCCAGCTAGGGGGCGGATATTCACCCCTCCACTTT.

This clonotype was counted between two and nine times. CDR3 protein: CASSFRSRNEKLFF. The CDR3 DNA follows: TGTGCCAGCAGCTTTAGGAGCAGAAATGAAAAACTGTTTTTT. The V call is TRBV7-2, the J call TRBJ1-4; D remains ambiguous. The CDR3 is made up of 14 amino acids. Per germline, CDR1 SGHTA and CDR2 FQGNSA. Trimming stripped 3 bases from V and 5 bases from J, with 10 bases between. Full variable domain (remainder filled in from reference TRBV7-2 and TRBJ1-4): GAGVSQSPSNKVTEKGKDVELRCDPISGHTALYWYRQSLGQGLEFLIYFQGNSAPDKSGLPSDRFSAERTGGSVSTLTIQRTQQEDSAVYLCASSFRSRNEKLFFGSGTQLSVL.

This clonotype showed up many times. The V gene is TRBV4-3, the J gene TRBJ2-2; D tentatively fits TRBD1 or TRBD2 (5 bases each). The CDR3 is 16 residues long. Germline assignment: CDR1 LGHNA and CDR2 YSLEER. Trimming pared 0 bases from V and 1 base from J, leaving 9 bases between. CDR3 amino acids: CASSQDGAGNTGELFF. The CDR3, as DNA: TGCGCCAGCAGCCAAGATGGGGCGGGGAACACCGGGGAGCTGTTTTTT.

The chain links TRBV12-3 or TRBV12-4 to TRBJ1-2; the D gene is possibly TRBD1 (5 bases). Trimming removed 5 bases at V and 8 bases at J, with 15 bases between. The CDR3 has 13 amino acids. The CDR3 coding sequence is TGTGCCAGCAGTAGTGACAGAATCGGGGGCTACACCTTC. It codes for CASSSDRIGGYTF.

This clonotype has more than one count but fewer than ten. J is TRBJ1-2 and V is TRBV20-1, with 10 bases that match TRBD1. V lost 5 bases and J lost 4; bases outside the gene matches: 7. This CDR3 has 14 amino acids. Per germline, CDR1 DFQATT and CDR2 SNEGSKA (reference sequence). CDR3: CSAPGDRGGYGYTF. CDR3 nucleotides: TGCAGTGCTCCCGGGGACAGGGGAGGCTATGGCTACACCTTC.

This clonotype appeared a single time. The CDR3 nucleotides read TGCAGTGTTCCTAGCGGGAGATCTTATTCCGAGCAGTACTTC. Amino acids: CSVPSGRSYSEQYF. The V call is TRBV20-1, the J call TRBJ2-7; 10 bases line up with TRBD2. The J segment lost 6 bases and the V segment lost 7 bases, leaving 12 bases of the junction unmatched. CDR3 length equals 14 residues. The germline V gene encodes CDR1 DFQATT and CDR2 SNEGSKA (reference sequence).

V gene TRBV28 combines with J gene TRBJ2-3; D gene ambiguous. The germline V gene encodes CDR1 MDHEN and CDR2 SYDVKM. Trimming removed 3 bases at V and 5 bases at J, with 12 bases between. CDR3 length equals 14 residues. Here the CDR3 DNA reads TGTGCCAGCAGTTTTTCGTCCAGGAAAGATACGCAGTATTTT. Encoded protein: CASSFSSRKDTQYF. The full variable domain, rest sourced from reference TRBV28 and TRBJ2-3, is DVKVTQSSRYLVKRTGEKVFLECVQDMDHENMFWYRQDPGLGLRLIYFSYDVKMKEKGDIPEGYSVSREKKERFSLILESASTNQTSMYLCASSFSSRKDTQYFGPGTRLTVL.

CDR3 sequence (DNA): TGTGCCACCAGTGACCGGAGTCGAGGCACCGGGGAGCTGTTTTTT. Translated, it gives CATSDRSRGTGELFF. The chain employs TRBV24-1 and TRBJ2-2, with D uncertain. The CDR3 is 15 residues long. V dropped 4 bases and J dropped 4 bases, with 12 bases sitting between them. CDR1 is KGHDR, CDR2 SFDVKD, per germline.

This clonotype was observed a handful of times. The chain is built from TRBV7-8 and TRBJ1-5; possible D gene TRBD1, 5 bases. This CDR3 has 16 residues. CDR1 is SGHVS, CDR2 FQNEAQ, per germline. The V end lost 2 bases, the J end lost 9 bases, and 20 bases lay between the germline ends. The CDR3 sequence is CASSLNIDGGTRPQHF. The CDR3 DNA reads as TGTGCCAGCAGCTTAAATATTGACGGAGGGACTCGGCCCCAGCATTTT. The variable domain in full, with the rest retrieved from reference TRBV7-8 and TRBJ1-5, is GAGVSQSPRYKVAKRGQDVALRCDPISGHVSLFWYQQALGQGPEFLTYFQNEAQLDKSGLPSDRFFAERPEGSVSTLKIQRTQQEDSAVYLCASSLNIDGGTRPQHFGDGTRLSIL.

The rearrangement joins TRBV11-1 to TRBJ1-3; 8 bases are shared with TRBD1. The CDR3 spans 20 residues. Trimming removed 1 base from V and 0 bases from J; junction bases left unmatched: 14. Germline CDR1 is SGHAT and CDR2 is FQDESV (reference sequence). CDR3 residues: CASSLVWRQGSYNSGNTIYF. The CDR3 nucleotides read TGTGCCAGCAGCTTAGTATGGCGACAGGGGTCTTACAACTCTGGAAACACCATATATTTT. The full variable domain, in which reference TRBV11-1 and TRBJ1-3 provide the parts outside the CDR3, is EAEVAQSPRYKITEKSQAVAFWCDPISGHATLYWYRQILGQGPELLVQFQDESVVDDSQLPKDRFSAERLKGVDSTLKIQPAELGDSAMYLCASSLVWRQGSYNSGNTIYFGEGSWLTVV.

The J gene is TRBJ2-7, the V gene TRBV6-2 or TRBV6-3, with 8 bases aligning to TRBD2. The germline V gene encodes CDR1 MNHEY and CDR2 SVGEGT. J lost 4 bases, V lost 2 bases, and 4 bases had no gene match. This CDR3 comprises 14 residues. The CDR3, as DNA: TGTGCCAGCAGTTACAGGGCGGGAGGATACGAGCAGTACTTC. Its protein product is CASSYRAGGYEQYF.

This clonotype was counted ten times or more. The genes are TRBV5-5 and TRBJ1-4; TRBD1 is a possible D gene (6 bases). Germline lookup yields CDR1 SGHKS and CDR2 YYEKEE (reference sequence). Trimming cost V 2 bases and J 7 bases, with 15 bases left between them. This CDR3 contains 15 residues. CDR3 DNA: TGTGCCAGCAGCTTCAGGCAGGGGATGCGTGAAAAACTGTTTTTT. This sequence encodes CASSFRQGMREKLFF.

V and J are TRBV4-3 and TRBJ2-3; D may be TRBD1 or TRBD2 (6 bases each). Germline V gene data show CDR1 as LGHNA and CDR2 as YSLEER. The CDR3 is 14 residues long. The V end lost 2 bases, the J end lost 4 bases, and 10 bases lay between the germline ends. The CDR3 region has the DNA TGCGCCAGCAGCCAACTGGGGGGCCCAGATACGCAGTATTTT. It encodes CASSQLGGPDTQYF.

The table lists this clonotype with a few counts. The chain joins TRBV27 to TRBJ1-5; TRBD1 agrees at 7 bases. J gave up 3 bases and V 5 bases, and 10 bases lay outside the gene matches. Germline CDR1 MNHEY, CDR2 SMNVEV (reference sequence). CDR3 size: 16 residues. CDR3 DNA: TGTGCCAGCAGTACCCGACAGGGAGGGCTCAATCAGCCCCAGCATTTT. It specifies CASSTRQGGLNQPQHF.